This T cell receptor beta chain was captured in a study of shared T cell receptors in the human thymus. The table lists this clone with a count of one. Assay: immunoSEQ multiplex PCR; the TCRdb copy retains only in-frame clones and omits some. The table includes hundreds of thousands of clones, 70% to 90% detected once. The CDR3 contains 19 residues. With V trimmed by 2 bases and J by 0 bases, 8 bases remained unmatched. Germline CDR1 reads LGHNA; CDR2 reads YSLEER. These data are also associated with another study on human thymus T cells. This second report adds: Surgeons resected thymus tissue during corrective heart surgery. Among thymic and blood repertoires, usage of V and J genes appeared biased. Among unrelated individuals, related research reported thymic repertoires that overlapped highly.

The specimen was thymocytes. This clonotype was sampled from a boy younger than two with a congenital heart defect. This chain uses TRBV4-3 with TRBJ2-6; 9 positions match TRBD1. The CDR3 loop reads CASSQRGDRAYSGANVLTF. CDR3 in DNA: TGCGCCAGCAGCCAAAGGGGGGACAGGGCCTACTCTGGGGCCAACGTCCTGACTTTC.